This T cell receptor (beta chain) derives from a study of spatial heterogeneity in lung cancer. TCRdb used MiXCR to reprocess the 5' RACE reads, holding one entry per CDR3 protein. The sample lists 35,000 to 45,000 distinct CDR3 sequences; around 5.5% were seen once. Time point meaning: sample taken at primary tumor resection. Whole RNA from tumor, nontumor lung or frozen PBMC was sequenced unsorted. Donation came from around 77 patients with untreated early-stage non-small cell lung cancer. This clonotype was counted ten times or more. Losses at the gene ends were 4 bases for V and 7 bases for J; bases not matched to a gene: 6. The CDR3 covers 14 residues. CDR1 is SEHNR, CDR2 FQNEAQ, per germline (reference sequence).

The clonotype comes from a female donor with early-stage non-small cell lung cancer. The sequences come from PBMCs, collected at surgery. V and J are TRBV7-9 and TRBJ1-5; TRBD1 matches 8 bases. The DNA of the CDR3 is TGTGCCAGCAGCTCAGGACAGGGTTTCCAGCCCCAGCATTTT. Residues: CASSSGQGFQPQHF.